The TCR beta chain described here comes from a study of response to subunit inactivated influenza vaccine. General study points: Authors suggested each seasonal influenza vaccination recruits few new T cells.

The V and J ends lost 4 bases and 5 bases respectively, with 15 bases between them. CDR1 MDHEN and CDR2 SYDVKM come from the germline V gene. The length of the CDR3 is 14 residues. Via MiXCR, TCRdb re-called the RT-PCR reads, giving one row per CDR3 protein. The repertoire includes more than 550,000 distinct CDR3 sequences, about 12% of them detected once, and 10% to 13% sits in the top ten. On this clonotype itself: Antigen specificity is unknown.

This material consisted of PBMCs from blood, taken on the day of vaccination. The receptor was isolated from a man aged 45-60 years who received an inactivated influenza vaccine. The chain employs TRBV28 and TRBJ2-7; a possible D gene is TRBD1 (6 bases). The CDR3 DNA is TGTGCCAGCAGTTCGTCAGGGGAGTTCCACGAGCAGTACTTC. This sequence encodes CASSSSGEFHEQYF.